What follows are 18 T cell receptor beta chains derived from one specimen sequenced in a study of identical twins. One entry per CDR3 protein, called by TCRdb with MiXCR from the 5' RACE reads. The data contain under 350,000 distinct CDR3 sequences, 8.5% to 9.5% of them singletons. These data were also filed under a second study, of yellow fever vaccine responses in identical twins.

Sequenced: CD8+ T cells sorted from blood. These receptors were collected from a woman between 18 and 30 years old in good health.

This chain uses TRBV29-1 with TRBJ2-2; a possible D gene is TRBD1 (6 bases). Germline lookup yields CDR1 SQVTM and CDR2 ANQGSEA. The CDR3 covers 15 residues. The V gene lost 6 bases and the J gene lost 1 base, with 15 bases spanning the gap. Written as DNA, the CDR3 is TGCAGCGTGAGGGGGTATGGGGGGAACACCGGGGAGCTGTTTTTT. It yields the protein CSVRGYGGNTGELFF.

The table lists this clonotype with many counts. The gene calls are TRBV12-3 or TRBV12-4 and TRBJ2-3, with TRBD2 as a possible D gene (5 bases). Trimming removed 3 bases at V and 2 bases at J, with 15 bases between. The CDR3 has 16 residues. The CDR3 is CASSFYRGGDTDTQYF. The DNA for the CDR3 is TGTGCCAGCAGTTTTTATCGGGGTGGGGACACAGATACGCAGTATTTT.

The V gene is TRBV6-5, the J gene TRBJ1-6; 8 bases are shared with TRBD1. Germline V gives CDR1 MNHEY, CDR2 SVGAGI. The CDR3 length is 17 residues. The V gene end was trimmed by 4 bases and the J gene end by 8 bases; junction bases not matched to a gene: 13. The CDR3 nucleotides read TGTGCCAGCAGTTGGAGCAGGGGGCGACCACCGCATTCACCCCTCCACTTT. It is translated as CASSWSRGRPPHSPLHF.

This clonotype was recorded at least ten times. This CDR3 reads CASSSGTGGQPQHF. The CDR3 DNA reads as TGTGCCAGCAGCTCGGGGACGGGCGGCCAGCCCCAGCATTTT. The gene calls are TRBV7-9 and TRBJ1-5; a weak D match, TRBD1 (5 bases). This CDR3 has 14 amino acids. The V end lost 4 bases, the J end lost 7 bases, and 14 bases lay between the germline ends. CDR1 SEHNR and CDR2 FQNEAQ come from the germline V gene (reference sequence).

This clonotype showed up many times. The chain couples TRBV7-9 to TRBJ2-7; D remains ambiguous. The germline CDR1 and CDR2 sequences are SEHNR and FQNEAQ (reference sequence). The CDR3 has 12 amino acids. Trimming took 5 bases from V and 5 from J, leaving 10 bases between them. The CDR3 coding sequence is TGTGCCAGCAGCCCTCTGAAGGACGAGCAGTACTTC. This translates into CASSPLKDEQYF.

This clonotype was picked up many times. The CDR3 DNA follows: TGTGCCAGCTGTGAGGATAATGAAAAACTGTTTTTT. Its translation: CASCEDNEKLFF. This chain uses TRBV7-9 with TRBJ1-4, with D hard to call. Germline CDR1 reads SEHNR; CDR2 reads FQNEAQ (reference sequence). The CDR3 has 12 residues. V dropped 8 bases and J dropped 4 bases, with 8 bases sitting between them.

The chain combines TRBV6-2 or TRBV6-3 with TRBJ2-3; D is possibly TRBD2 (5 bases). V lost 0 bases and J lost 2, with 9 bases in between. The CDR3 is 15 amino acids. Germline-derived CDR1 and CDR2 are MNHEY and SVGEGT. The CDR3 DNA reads TGTGCCAGCAGTTACTCTCGGGAACCCACAGATACGCAGTATTTT. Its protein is CASSYSREPTDTQYF.

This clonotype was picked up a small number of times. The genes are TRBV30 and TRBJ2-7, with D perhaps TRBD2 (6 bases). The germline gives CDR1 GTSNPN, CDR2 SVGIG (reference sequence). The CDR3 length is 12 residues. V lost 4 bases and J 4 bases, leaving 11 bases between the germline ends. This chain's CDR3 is CAWTRDFYEQYF. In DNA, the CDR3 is TGTGCCTGGACCAGGGACTTTTACGAGCAGTACTTC.

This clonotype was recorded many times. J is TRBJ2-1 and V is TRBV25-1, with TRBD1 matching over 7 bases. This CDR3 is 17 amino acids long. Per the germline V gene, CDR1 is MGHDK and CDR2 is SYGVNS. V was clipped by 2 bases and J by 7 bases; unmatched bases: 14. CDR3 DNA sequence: TGTGCCAGCAGTGAAAATCCTCCGAGGGGGCGCGAAAATGAGCAGTTCTTC. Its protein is CASSENPPRGRENEQFF.

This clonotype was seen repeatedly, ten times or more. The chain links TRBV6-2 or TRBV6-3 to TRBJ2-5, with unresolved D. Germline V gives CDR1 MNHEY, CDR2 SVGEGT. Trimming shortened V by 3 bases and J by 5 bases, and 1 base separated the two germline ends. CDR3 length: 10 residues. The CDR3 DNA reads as TGTGCCAGCAGTTATGAGACCCAGTACTTC. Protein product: CASSYETQYF.

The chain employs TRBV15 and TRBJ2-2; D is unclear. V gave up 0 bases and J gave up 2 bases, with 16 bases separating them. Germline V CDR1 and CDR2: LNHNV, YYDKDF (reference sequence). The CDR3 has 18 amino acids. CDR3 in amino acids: CATSRDPLGIENTGELFF. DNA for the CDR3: TGTGCCACCAGCAGAGATCCCCTAGGTATCGAAAACACCGGGGAGCTGTTTTTT.

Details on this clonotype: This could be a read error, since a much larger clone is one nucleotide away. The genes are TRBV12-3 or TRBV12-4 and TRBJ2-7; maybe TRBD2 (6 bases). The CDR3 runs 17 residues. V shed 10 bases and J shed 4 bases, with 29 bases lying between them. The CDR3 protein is CAISLGGFGLQTYEQYF. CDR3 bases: TGTGCCATCAGCCTGGGGGGTTTCGGACTACAGACTTACGAGCAGTACTTC.

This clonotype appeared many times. The CDR3 loop reads CASSLDAGASYNEQFF. Here the CDR3 DNA reads TGTGCCAGCAGCTTAGACGCGGGAGCTTCATACAATGAGCAGTTCTTC. The chain couples TRBV7-2 to TRBJ2-1; the match to TRBD2 covers 7 bases. Germline-derived CDR1 and CDR2 are SGHTA and FQGNSA. The CDR3 consists of 16 residues. Germline trimming cut 1 base from V and 4 bases from J; bases unmatched to any gene: 7.

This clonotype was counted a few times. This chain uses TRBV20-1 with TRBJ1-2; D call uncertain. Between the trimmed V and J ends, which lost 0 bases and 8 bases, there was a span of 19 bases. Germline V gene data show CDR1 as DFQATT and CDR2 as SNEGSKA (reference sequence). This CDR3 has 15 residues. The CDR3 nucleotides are TGCAGTGCTAGAGATTTCGATTACACTTCGGGGGGCTACACCTTC. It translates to CSARDFDYTSGGYTF.

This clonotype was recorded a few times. The CDR3 bases are TGCAGCGCCGGACTAGCGGACCCCCAACTGGAGACCCAGTACTTC. Residues: CSAGLADPQLETQYF. V usage is TRBV29-1 and J usage is TRBJ2-5, with 10 bases lining up with TRBD2. This CDR3 comprises 15 residues. Germline-derived CDR1 and CDR2 are SQVTM and ANQGSEA. Trimming took 7 bases from V and 5 from J; bases not matched to a gene: 13.

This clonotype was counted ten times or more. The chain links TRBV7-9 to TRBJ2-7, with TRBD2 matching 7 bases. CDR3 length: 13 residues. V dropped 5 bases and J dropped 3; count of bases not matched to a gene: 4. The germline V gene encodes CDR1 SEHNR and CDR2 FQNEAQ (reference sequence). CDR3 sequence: CASSRIAGYEQYF. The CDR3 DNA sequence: TGTGCCAGCAGCCGCATAGCGGGCTACGAGCAGTACTTC. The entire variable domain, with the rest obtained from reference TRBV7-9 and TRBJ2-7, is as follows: DTGVSQNPRHKITKRGQNVTFRCDPISEHNRLYWYRQTLGQGPEFLTYFQNEAQLEKSRLLSDRFSAERPKGSFSTLEIQRTEQGDSAMYLCASSRIAGYEQYFGPGTRLTVT.

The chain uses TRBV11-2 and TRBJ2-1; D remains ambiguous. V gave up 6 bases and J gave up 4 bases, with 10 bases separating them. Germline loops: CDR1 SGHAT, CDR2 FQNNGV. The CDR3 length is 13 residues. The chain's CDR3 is CASRGYYYNEQFF. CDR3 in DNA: TGTGCCAGCAGGGGGTATTATTACAATGAGCAGTTCTTC.

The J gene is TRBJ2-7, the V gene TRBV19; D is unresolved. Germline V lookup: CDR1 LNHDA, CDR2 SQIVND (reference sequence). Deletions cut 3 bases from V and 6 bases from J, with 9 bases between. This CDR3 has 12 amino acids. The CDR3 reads CASSIDGSEQYF. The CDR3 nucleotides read TGTGCCAGTAGTATCGATGGGTCCGAGCAGTACTTC.